This T cell receptor (beta chain) was identified during a study of blood T cell repertoires in COVID-19. Study at large: COVID-19 samples from acute and convalescent phases originated in the United States, Italy and Spain. The cDNA or gDNA used as material had been derived from T cells, B-cell-depleted T cells, or PBMCs.

The authors' processing: Reference gene primers were amplified, and this amplification served to estimate nucleated cell counts. Produced via immunoSEQ multiplex PCR; TCRdb's table is partial and in-frame only. V and J calls and clone size come straight from that table; D and trimming were deduced from the DNA. The table has about 74,000 clones, roughly 90% seen once. In germline, CDR1 is MDHEN, CDR2 SYDVKM. This CDR3 contains 14 residues. With 5 bases clipped from V and 3 bases from J, the junction kept 3 bases outside the gene matches. The origin of this receptor is a man aged 45 to 65 with acute or convalescent COVID-19. This chain joins TRBV28 and TRBJ1-2; 10 bases map to TRBD1. Sequenced material: peripheral blood. CDR3 DNA sequence: TGTGCCAGCAGTGGACAGGGGGTAGACTATGGCTACACCTTC. Protein sequence: CASSGQGVDYGYTF.